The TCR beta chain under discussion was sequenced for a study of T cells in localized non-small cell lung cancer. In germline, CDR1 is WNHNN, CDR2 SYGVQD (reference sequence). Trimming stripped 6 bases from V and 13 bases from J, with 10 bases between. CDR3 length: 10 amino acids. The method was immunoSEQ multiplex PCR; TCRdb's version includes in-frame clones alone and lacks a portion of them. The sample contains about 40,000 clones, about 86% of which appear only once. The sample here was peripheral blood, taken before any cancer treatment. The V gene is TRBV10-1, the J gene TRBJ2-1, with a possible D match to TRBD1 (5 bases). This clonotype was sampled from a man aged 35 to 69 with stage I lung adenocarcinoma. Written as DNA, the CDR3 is TGCGCCAGCAGACGCCAGGGACAGTTCTTC. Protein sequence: CASRRQGQFF.